This T cell receptor beta chain was captured by sequencing in a study of monozygotic twins with cystic fibrosis. At the level of the study: Library input was around 3.2 micrograms of fragmented DNA, with approximately 14 PCR cycles.

Study findings and constraints: Co-twins had the most similar V usage for 13 of 16 pairs, J for 8. Unrelated CF individuals shared fewer identical clonotypes than monozygotic CF twins.

Data came from immunoSEQ multiplex PCR; TCRdb stores just in-frame clones and leaves some out. Of under 40,000 clones in the sample, roughly 96% are singletons; the top ten hold around 0.15%. In regard to this clone: Its antigen is undetermined.

Sample: blood. This clonotype was sampled from a girl aged 2-10 years with cystic fibrosis.

As DNA, the CDR3 is TGTGCCAGCAGCTCAGACAGGGGAAACTATGGCTACACCTTC. Protein: CASSSDRGNYGYTF. The V gene is TRBV11-2, the J gene TRBJ1-2, with 8 bases lining up with TRBD1. V gave up 4 bases and J gave up 2 bases; unmatched junction bases: 3. The germline CDR1 and CDR2 sequences are SGHAT and FQNNGV. The CDR3 extends over 14 amino acids.